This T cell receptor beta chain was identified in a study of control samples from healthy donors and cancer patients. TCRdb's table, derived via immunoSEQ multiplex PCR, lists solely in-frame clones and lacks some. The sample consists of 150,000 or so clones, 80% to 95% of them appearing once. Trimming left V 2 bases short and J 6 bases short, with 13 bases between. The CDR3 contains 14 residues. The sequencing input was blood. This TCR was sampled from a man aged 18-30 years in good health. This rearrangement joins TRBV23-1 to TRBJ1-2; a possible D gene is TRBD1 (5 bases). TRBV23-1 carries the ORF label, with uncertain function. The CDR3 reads CASSQKREGHGYTF. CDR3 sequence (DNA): TGCGCCAGCAGTCAAAAGCGAGAGGGGCATGGCTACACCTTC.